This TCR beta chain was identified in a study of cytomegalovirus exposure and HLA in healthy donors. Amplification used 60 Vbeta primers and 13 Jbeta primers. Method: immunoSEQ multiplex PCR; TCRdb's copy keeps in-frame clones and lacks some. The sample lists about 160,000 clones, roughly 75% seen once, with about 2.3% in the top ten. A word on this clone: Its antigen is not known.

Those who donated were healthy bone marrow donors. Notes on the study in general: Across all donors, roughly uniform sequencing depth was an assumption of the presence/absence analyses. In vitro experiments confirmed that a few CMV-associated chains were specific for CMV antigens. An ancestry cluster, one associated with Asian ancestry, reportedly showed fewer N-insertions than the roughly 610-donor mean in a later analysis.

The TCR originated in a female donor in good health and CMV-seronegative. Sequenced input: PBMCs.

The CDR3 is CASSPGTGSSTEAFF. CDR3 bases: TGTGCCAGCAGTCCCGGGACAGGGTCATCCACTGAAGCTTTCTTT. The genes are TRBV28 and TRBJ1-1; the match to TRBD1 covers 9 bases. With V trimmed by 5 bases and J by 4 bases, 8 bases remained unmatched. In germline, CDR1 is MDHEN, CDR2 SYDVKM. The CDR3 runs to 15 residues.